Each of the 20 T cell receptor beta chains below was sequenced from the same sample in a study of cytomegalovirus exposure and HLA in healthy donors. The PCR used 60 Vbeta and 13 Jbeta primers. Produced via immunoSEQ multiplex PCR; TCRdb's table is partial and in-frame only. There are about 130,000 clones in the sample; over 70% occur only once, and 1.8% lies in the top ten. The specimen was PBMCs. The receptors shown here come from a woman aged 40-49 years in good health and CMV-seronegative.

The gene calls are TRBV7-9 and TRBJ2-1, with 9 bases aligning to TRBD1. Germline trimming cut 2 bases from V and 6 bases from J; bases unmatched to any gene: 5. Germline V gives CDR1 SEHNR, CDR2 FQNEAQ (reference sequence). The CDR3 has 15 amino acids. The CDR3 region is CASSLPGTGLNEQFF. CDR3 DNA: TGTGCCAGCAGCTTACCCGGGACAGGGCTCAATGAGCAGTTCTTC.

This chain connects TRBV9 to TRBJ1-1; 9 nucleotides align to TRBD1. The CDR3 is 16 residues long. The V gene end was trimmed by 3 bases and the J gene end by 4 bases; junction bases not matched to a gene: 10. Germline V gives CDR1 SGDLS, CDR2 YYNGEE. CDR3 in amino acids: CASSGQGGLALTEAFF. CDR3 nucleotides: TGTGCCAGCAGCGGACAGGGGGGCCTAGCCCTCACTGAAGCTTTCTTT. Full variable domain (outside the CDR3, taken from reference TRBV9 and TRBJ1-1): DSGVTQTPKHLITATGQRVTLRCSPRSGDLSVYWYQQSLDQGLQFLIQYYNGEERAKGNILERFSAQQFPDLHSELNLSSLELGDSALYFCASSGQGGLALTEAFFGQGTRLTVV.

The CDR3 coding sequence is TGTGCCAGCAGCTTAGATGGTGCGGGGACCCCCTACGAGCAGTACTTC. It specifies CASSLDGAGTPYEQYF. The rearrangement links TRBV7-2 to TRBJ2-7, with a weak D call TRBD2 (6 bases). CDR1 is SGHTA and CDR2 is FQGNSA in the germline V gene. V lost 1 base and J 2 bases, leaving 15 bases between the germline ends. The CDR3 runs to 16 residues.

The V call is TRBV11-2, the J call TRBJ2-7, with D perhaps matching TRBD1 (6 bases). The germline V gene encodes CDR1 SGHAT and CDR2 FQNNGV. CDR3 size: 15 residues. Deletions cut 0 bases from V and 2 bases from J, with 11 bases between. The CDR3 DNA sequence: TGTGCCAGCAGCTTAGAACAGGGTTTGACCTACGAGCAGTACTTC. Protein product: CASSLEQGLTYEQYF.

The V call is TRBV2, the J call TRBJ1-2, with 7 bases that match TRBD1. Germline CDR1 reads SNHLY; CDR2 reads FYNNEI. With 6 bases clipped from V and 2 bases from J, the junction kept 12 bases outside the gene matches. The CDR3 has 16 residues. The CDR3 sequence: CASRVPGTVANYGYTF. The CDR3 DNA follows: TGTGCCAGCAGGGTGCCCGGGACAGTCGCCAACTATGGCTACACCTTC.

This clone has just one count. CDR3 nucleotide sequence: TGTGCCAGCAGTGAAGAACTAGGTACGCAGTATTTT. It encodes CASSEELGTQYF. The gene calls are TRBV2 and TRBJ2-3; D is perhaps TRBD2 (5 bases). Germline assignment: CDR1 SNHLY and CDR2 FYNNEI. Trimming stripped 1 base from V and 8 bases from J, with 7 bases between. The CDR3 length is 12 residues.

The rearrangement uses TRBV25-1 and TRBJ2-3; 8 bases map to TRBD1. V was pared by 5 bases and J by 4 bases, with 14 bases of the junction left unmatched. Germline CDR1 and CDR2: MGHDK and SYGVNS. The CDR3 consists of 17 residues. The CDR3 region is CASSSLDRGSGPDTQYF. CDR3 bases: TGTGCCAGCAGTTCCTTAGACAGGGGAAGTGGTCCAGATACGCAGTATTTT.

The DNA of the CDR3 is TGTGCCAGCAGCTCGACAGGGAAAGTCGAGACCCAGTACTTC. This encodes CASSSTGKVETQYF. This chain connects TRBV7-2 to TRBJ2-5, with 7 nucleotides matching TRBD1. CDR3 size: 14 residues. Germline CDR1 is SGHTA and CDR2 is FQGNSA. V dropped 4 bases and J dropped 5; count of bases not matched to a gene: 7. Filled out from reference TRBV7-2 and TRBJ2-5, the complete variable domain reads GAGVSQSPSNKVTEKGKDVELRCDPISGHTALYWYRQSLGQGLEFLIYFQGNSAPDKSGLPSDRFSAERTGGSVSTLTIQRTQQEDSAVYLCASSSTGKVETQYFGPGTRLLVL.

The rearrangement uses TRBV9 and TRBJ2-1; the match to TRBD2 covers 13 bases. Germline V gives CDR1 SGDLS, CDR2 YYNGEE. This CDR3 has 19 residues. V gave up 0 bases and J gave up 7 bases; unmatched junction bases: 13. CDR3 DNA sequence: TGTGCCAGCAGCGTAGGAAAAACTAGCGGGGGGGCCAGGACGAATGAGCAGTTCTTC. It is translated as CASSVGKTSGGARTNEQFF.

This clone was observed a single time. V usage is TRBV27 and J usage is TRBJ1-5; 7 nucleotides match TRBD1. In germline, CDR1 is MNHEY, CDR2 SMNVEV (reference sequence). This CDR3 is built from 12 residues. CDR3 coding DNA: TGTGCTACAGGGGTTAGCAATCAGCCCCAGCATTTT. The encoded protein is CATGVSNQPQHF.

This clone has only a few counts. The chain links TRBV6-5 to TRBJ1-4, with D unresolved. Looked up from germline, CDR1 is MNHEY and CDR2 is SVGAGI. V lost 5 bases and J lost 0, with 7 bases in between. The CDR3 is 14 amino acids. In nucleotides, the CDR3 is TGTGCCAGCAGTACATCGTCAACTAATGAAAAACTGTTTTTT. Amino acid sequence: CASSTSSTNEKLFF.

Here the CDR3 reads CASSQAMTTIPGELFF. CDR3 in DNA: TGTGCCAGCAGCCAAGCCATGACTACAATTCCCGGGGAGCTGTTTTTT. The rearrangement joins TRBV4-2 to TRBJ2-2, with D possibly TRBD2 on 5 matching bases. CDR1 and CDR2 from the germline V gene are LGHNA and YNFKEQ. The CDR3 has 16 amino acids. The germline V and J ends were trimmed by 1 base and 6 bases, with 15 bases remaining between them.

This chain links TRBV7-2 with TRBJ1-1; tentatively, D is TRBD1 (5 bases). With 6 bases removed from V and 5 bases from J, the gap between germline ends came to 10 bases. CDR3 length: 12 amino acids. Germline-derived CDR1 and CDR2 are SGHTA and FQGNSA. The CDR3 region has the DNA TGTGCCAGCAGTTATAAGGGGACTGAAGCTTTCTTT. Protein sequence: CASSYKGTEAFF.

This chain links TRBV15 with TRBJ2-6, with 10 bases identical to TRBD1. CDR1 and CDR2 from the germline V gene are LNHNV and YYDKDF (reference sequence). Trimming removed 2 bases from V and 4 bases from J; junction bases left unmatched: 5. The CDR3 spans 17 residues. DNA of the CDR3: TGTGCCACCAGCAGACCCGGGACAGGGGTCGGGGCCAACGTCCTGACTTTC. Its protein is CATSRPGTGVGANVLTF.

This chain connects TRBV7-2 to TRBJ2-2; D possibly corresponds to TRBD1 (6 bases). V lost 2 bases and J lost 7, with 11 bases in between. The CDR3 contains 14 residues. Germline V gene data show CDR1 as SGHTA and CDR2 as FQGNSA. This CDR3 reads CASSLMGASGELFF. The CDR3 DNA reads TGTGCCAGCAGCTTAATGGGGGCGAGCGGGGAGCTGTTTTTT.

This rearrangement joins TRBV7-9 to TRBJ1-2, with 7 nucleotides matching TRBD1. The CDR3 has 14 amino acids. V lost 3 bases and J lost 2; bases outside the gene matches: 3. The germline V gene encodes CDR1 SEHNR and CDR2 FQNEAQ (reference sequence). The CDR3 protein is CASSLKGANYGYTF. For the CDR3, the DNA is TGTGCCAGCAGCTTGAAGGGGGCGAACTATGGCTACACCTTC.

The rearrangement joins TRBV18 to TRBJ2-1; D is possibly TRBD1 (6 bases). The V end was cut by 3 bases, the J end by 5 bases, with 14 bases between. The germline V gene has CDR1 KGHSH and CDR2 LQKENI. There are 15 residues in the CDR3. CDR3 protein: CASSPLQGFHNEQFF. The CDR3 nucleotides read TGTGCCAGCTCACCCTTACAGGGTTTCCACAATGAGCAGTTCTTC. The variable domain in full, with the rest retrieved from reference TRBV18 and TRBJ2-1, is NAGVMQNPRHLVRRRGQEARLRCSPMKGHSHVYWYRQLPEEGLKFMVYLQKENIIDESGMPKERFSAEFPKEGPSILRIQQVVRGDSAAYFCASSPLQGFHNEQFFGPGTRLTVL.

This chain joins TRBV9 and TRBJ2-5; 7 bases align to TRBD2. The better agreement between TRBJ2-7 and the DNA end casts doubt on the J call. Looked up from germline, CDR1 is SGDLS and CDR2 is YYNGEE. This CDR3 is 15 amino acids long. The DNA of the CDR3 is TGTGCCAGCAGCCCTTCAGCGGGAAAAGGCTACGAGCAGTACTTC. This translates into CASSPSAGKGYEQYF.

V usage is TRBV5-4 and J usage is TRBJ2-3; maybe TRBD2 (5 bases). The germline V gene has CDR1 SGHNT and CDR2 YYREEE (reference sequence). The CDR3 spans 16 residues. Trimming took 4 bases from V and 6 from J, leaving 21 bases between them. CDR3 coding DNA: TGTGCCAGCAGCCGAATCATAGATAGCGCTGGCGATACGCAGTATTTT. Protein: CASSRIIDSAGDTQYF.

This clone was recorded only once. This rearrangement joins TRBV7-2 to TRBJ1-1; D is possibly TRBD1 (5 bases). Trimming took 4 bases from V and 2 from J, leaving 8 bases between them. CDR3 size: 13 residues. Germline CDR1 SGHTA, CDR2 FQGNSA. The CDR3 loop reads CASSSDRNTEAFF. As DNA, the CDR3 is TGTGCCAGCAGCTCCGACAGAAACACTGAAGCTTTCTTT.